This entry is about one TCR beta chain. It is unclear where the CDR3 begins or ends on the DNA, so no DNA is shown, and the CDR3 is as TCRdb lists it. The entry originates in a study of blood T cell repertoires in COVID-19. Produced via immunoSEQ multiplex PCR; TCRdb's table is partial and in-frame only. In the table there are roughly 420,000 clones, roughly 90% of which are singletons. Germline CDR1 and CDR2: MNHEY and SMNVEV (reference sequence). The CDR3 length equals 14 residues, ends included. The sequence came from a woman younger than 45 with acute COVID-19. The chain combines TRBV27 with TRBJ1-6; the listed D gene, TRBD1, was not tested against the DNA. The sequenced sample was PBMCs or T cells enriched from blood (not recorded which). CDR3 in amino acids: CASSSGQGNSPLHF.